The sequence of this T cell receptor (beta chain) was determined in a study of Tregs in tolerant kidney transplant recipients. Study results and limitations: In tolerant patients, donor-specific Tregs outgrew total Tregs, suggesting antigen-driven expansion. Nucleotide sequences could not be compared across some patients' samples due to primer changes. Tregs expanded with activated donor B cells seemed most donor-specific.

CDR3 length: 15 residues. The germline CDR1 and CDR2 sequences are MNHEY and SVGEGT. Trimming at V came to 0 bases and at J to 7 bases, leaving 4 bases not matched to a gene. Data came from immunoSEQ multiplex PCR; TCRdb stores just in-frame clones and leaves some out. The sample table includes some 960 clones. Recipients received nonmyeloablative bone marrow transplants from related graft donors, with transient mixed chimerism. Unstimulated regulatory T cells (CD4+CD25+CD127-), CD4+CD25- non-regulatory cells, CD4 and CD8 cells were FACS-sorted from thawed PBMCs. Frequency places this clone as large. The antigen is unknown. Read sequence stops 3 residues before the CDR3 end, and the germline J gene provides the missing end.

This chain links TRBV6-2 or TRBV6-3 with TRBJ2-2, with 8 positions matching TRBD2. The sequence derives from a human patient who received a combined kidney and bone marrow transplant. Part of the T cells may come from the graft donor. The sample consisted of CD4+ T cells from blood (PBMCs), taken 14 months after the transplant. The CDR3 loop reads CASSYSAGVVGELFF. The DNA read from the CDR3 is TGTGCCAGCAGTTACTCAGCGGGAGTTGTCGGGGAG.